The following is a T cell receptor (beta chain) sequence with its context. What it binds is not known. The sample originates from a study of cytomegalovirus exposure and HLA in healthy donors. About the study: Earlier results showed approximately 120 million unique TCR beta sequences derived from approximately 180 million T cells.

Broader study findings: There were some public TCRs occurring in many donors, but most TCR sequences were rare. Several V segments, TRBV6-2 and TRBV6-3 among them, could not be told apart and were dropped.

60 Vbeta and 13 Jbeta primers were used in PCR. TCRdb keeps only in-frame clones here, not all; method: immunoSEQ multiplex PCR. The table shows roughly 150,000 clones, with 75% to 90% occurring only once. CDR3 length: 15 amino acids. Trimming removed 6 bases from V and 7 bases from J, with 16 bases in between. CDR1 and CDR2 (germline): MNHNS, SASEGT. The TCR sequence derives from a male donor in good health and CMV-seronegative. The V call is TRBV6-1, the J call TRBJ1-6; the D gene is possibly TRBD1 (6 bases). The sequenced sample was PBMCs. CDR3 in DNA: TGTGCCAGCAGGACCGGGACACGCGAAAATTCACCCCTCCACTTT. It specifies CASRTGTRENSPLHF.